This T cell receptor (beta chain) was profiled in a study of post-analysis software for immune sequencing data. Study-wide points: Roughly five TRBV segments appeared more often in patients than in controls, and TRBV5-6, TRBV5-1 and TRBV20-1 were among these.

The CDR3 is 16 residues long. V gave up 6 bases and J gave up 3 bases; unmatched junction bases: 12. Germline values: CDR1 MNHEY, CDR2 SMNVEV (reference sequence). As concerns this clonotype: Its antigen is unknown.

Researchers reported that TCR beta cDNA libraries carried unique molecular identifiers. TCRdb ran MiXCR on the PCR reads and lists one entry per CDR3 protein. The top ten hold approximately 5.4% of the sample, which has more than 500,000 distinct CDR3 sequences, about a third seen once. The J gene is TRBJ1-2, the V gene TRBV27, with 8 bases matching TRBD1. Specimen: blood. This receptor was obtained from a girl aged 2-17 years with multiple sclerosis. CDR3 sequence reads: CASSPDRGIRDYGYTF. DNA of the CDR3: TGTGCCAGCAGCCCTGACAGGGGTATCAGAGACTATGGCTACACCTTC.